A selection of T cell receptor beta chains follows, all from one sample in a study of human T cells and chemical hapten exposure. TCRdb re-derived calls from the RACE reads in MiXCR, one entry per CDR3 protein. Here the sample spans about 380,000 distinct CDR3 sequences, 4.5% to 6% being singletons. This material consisted of whole blood, taken in connection with sensitization to the hapten diphenylcyclopropenone (DPC). These receptors originate from a woman between 50 and 59 years old with alopecia areata. Some clones in this sample may be carry-over from other donors' samples. Each CDR3 is given with its conserved first and last residue. The D gene is left open where the match is weak. A row's size may be missing; if present it is once, few, many or a size class.

D	V	J	size	CDR3	DNA
NA	TRBV5-6	TRBJ2-1	few	CASSPSPHNEQFF	TGTGCCAGCAGCCCCAGCCCCCACAATGAGCAGTTCTTC
TRBD1	TRBV28	TRBJ2-1	NA	CASSFSDRTNEQFF	TGTGCCAGCAGTTTTTCGGACAGGACCAATGAGCAGTTCTTC
TRBD1	TRBV3-1	TRBJ1-1	few	CASSQVGTEMNTEAFF	TGTGCCAGCAGCCAAGTAGGGACAGAAATGAACACTGAAGCTTTCTTT
TRBD1	TRBV27	TRBJ1-5	few	CATRTGLNQPQHF	TGTGCCACCCGGACAGGGTTAAATCAGCCCCAGCATTTT
TRBD2	TRBV27	TRBJ2-5	many	CASSRRVAGSQETQYF	TGTGCCAGCAGTCGCCGGGTAGCGGGGAGCCAAGAGACCCAGTACTTC
NA	TRBV14	TRBJ2-1	many	CASSQEIWGLRNEQFF	TGTGCCAGCAGCCAAGAGATCTGGGGGCTAAGGAATGAGCAGTTCTTC
TRBD1	TRBV3-1	TRBJ1-2	NA	CASSQPGTGVGYTF	TGTGCCAGCAGCCAACCCGGGACAGGGGTCGGCTACACCTTC
NA	TRBV7-8	TRBJ1-1	few	CASSSTRRVNTEAFF	TGTGCCAGCAGCTCCACTCGGAGGGTGAACACTGAAGCTTTCTTT
TRBD1	TRBV10-3	TRBJ2-7	many	CAIRGQGREQYF	TGTGCCATCAGAGGACAGGGCCGCGAGCAGTACTTC
TRBD1	TRBV20-1	TRBJ1-5	many	CSARDPQGNQPQHF	TGCAGTGCTAGAGATCCACAGGGGAATCAGCCCCAGCATTTT
NA	TRBV29-1	TRBJ1-1	NA	CSVAGGYTEAFF	TGCAGCGTTGCGGGCGGTTACACTGAAGCTTTCTTT
TRBD1	TRBV4-1	TRBJ1-5	many	CASSLGQGDNQPQHF	TGCGCCAGCAGCTTAGGACAGGGCGACAATCAGCCCCAGCATTTT
TRBD1	TRBV4-2	TRBJ2-3	many	CASSPAHRGPDTQYF	TGTGCCAGCAGCCCCGCGCACAGGGGACCAGATACGCAGTATTTT
NA	TRBV21-1	TRBJ1-4	NA	CASRFDRGRINEKLFF	TGTGCCAGCAGGTTCGACAGGGGGCGAATTAATGAAAAACTGTTTTTT
TRBD2	TRBV29-1	TRBJ2-1	many	CSVAAWTSGANEQFF	TGCAGCGTTGCCGCATGGACTAGCGGGGCGAATGAGCAGTTCTTC
NA	TRBV9	TRBJ2-7	many	CASRQESHEQYF	TGTGCCAGCCGACAGGAGAGCCACGAGCAGTACTTC
TRBD1	TRBV5-1	TRBJ2-3	many	CASSLETGGGGDTQYF	TGCGCCAGCAGCTTGGAAACAGGGGGCGGAGGAGATACGCAGTATTTT
NA	TRBV6-2/TRBV6-3	TRBJ2-7	few	CASGQSSYEQYF	TGTGCCAGCGGACAGTCCTCCTACGAGCAGTACTTC
NA	TRBV7-9	TRBJ1-1	many	CASTGEAPTEAFF	TGTGCCTCTACCGGCGAGGCGCCGACCGAAGCTTTCTTT
NA	TRBV11-2	TRBJ2-1	many	CASSRPGGAAREFF	TGTGCCAGCAGCCGTCCCGGCGGAGCGGCCAGGGAGTTCTTC
NA	TRBV6-1	TRBJ2-3	few	CASEGSTDTQYF	TGTGCCAGCGAGGGAAGCACAGATACGCAGTATTTT
NA	TRBV4-3	TRBJ2-7	many	CASSTLYGGVLEQYF	TGCGCCAGCAGCACCCTCTATGGAGGGGTCCTGGAGCAGTACTTC
NA	TRBV2	TRBJ2-3	many	CASSFRDWGTDTQYF	TGTGCCAGCAGCTTCCGGGACTGGGGCACAGATACGCAGTATTTT
NA	TRBV28	TRBJ2-3	many	CASWASNTDTQYF	TGTGCCAGCTGGGCTTCCAACACAGATACGCAGTATTTT
TRBD1	TRBV25-1	TRBJ2-5	NA	CASSASGQGRETQYF	TGTGCCAGCAGTGCTTCCGGACAGGGTCGGGAGACCCAGTACTTC
TRBD2	TRBV20-1	TRBJ2-1	NA	CSARGLAGLTYNEQFF	TGCAGTGCCCGGGGACTAGCGGGATTAACCTACAATGAGCAGTTCTTC
TRBD2	TRBV11-2	TRBJ2-7	many	CASSLPGTKREQYF	TGTGCCAGCAGCCTACCCGGGACTAAGCGCGAGCAGTACTTC
TRBD1	TRBV18	TRBJ1-1	many	CASSPGQADTEAFF	TGTGCCAGCTCACCCGGACAGGCTGACACTGAAGCTTTCTTT
TRBD2	TRBV5-6	TRBJ2-5	many	CASSWELAGGRETQYF	TGTGCCAGCAGCTGGGAACTAGCGGGGGGGCGTGAGACCCAGTACTTC
TRBD1	TRBV12-3/TRBV12-4	TRBJ1-5	many	CASGRQGGSNQPQHF	TGTGCCAGCGGTCGACAGGGAGGCAGCAATCAGCCCCAGCATTTT
NA	TRBV28	TRBJ1-5	NA	CASSPGEGEHF	TGTGCCAGCAGTCCGGGGGAAGGTGAGCATTTT
TRBD2	TRBV20-1	TRBJ2-7	few	CSATTSGSYEQYF	TGCAGTGCCACGACTAGCGGGAGTTACGAGCAGTACTTC
NA	TRBV6-5	TRBJ2-7	many	CASSPGRYEQYF	TGTGCCAGCAGTCCAGGGAGATACGAGCAGTACTTC
NA	TRBV7-9	TRBJ1-4	many	CASSLRISRAVEKLFF	TGTGCCAGCAGCTTACGGATTAGCCGGGCCGTCGAAAAACTGTTTTTT
NA	TRBV6-2/TRBV6-3	TRBJ1-1	many	CASSDSTMNTEAFF	TGTGCCAGCAGTGACTCAACAATGAACACTGAAGCTTTCTTT
TRBD1	TRBV28	TRBJ1-5	NA	CASSLPHAGGDLSNQPQHF	TGTGCCAGCAGTTTACCCCACGCAGGGGGGGACCTTAGCAATCAGCCCCAGCATTTT
NA	TRBV9	TRBJ2-5	many	CASSDEVGRSQYF	TGTGCCAGCAGCGATGAGGTGGGGAGGTCCCAGTACTTC
TRBD1	TRBV6-1	TRBJ2-3	few	CASSADRAADTQYF	TGTGCCAGCAGCGCGGACAGGGCGGCAGATACGCAGTATTTT
TRBD2	TRBV7-9	TRBJ2-1	many	CASASGTYNEQFF	TGTGCCAGCGCTAGCGGAACGTACAATGAGCAGTTCTTC
TRBD1	TRBV29-1	TRBJ1-1	many	CSTGTAVNTEAFF	TGCAGCACCGGGACAGCTGTGAACACTGAAGCTTTCTTT
TRBD1	TRBV6-6	TRBJ2-2	many	CASSYPAETGSTGELFF	TGTGCCAGCAGTTACCCCGCAGAGACAGGGTCCACCGGGGAGCTGTTTTTT
NA	TRBV2	TRBJ2-7	few	CASSPLGVAYEQYF	TGTGCCAGCAGTCCCCTTGGGGTCGCCTACGAGCAGTACTTC
TRBD2	TRBV20-1	TRBJ2-7	many	CSVPLAGGFYEQYF	TGCAGTGTTCCTCTAGCGGGAGGCTTCTACGAGCAGTACTTC
NA	TRBV28	TRBJ1-5	few	CAIPGGSDQPQHF	TGTGCCATCCCGGGAGGGTCCGATCAGCCCCAGCATTTT
NA	TRBV7-6	TRBJ2-5	many	CASSSRPMGETQYF	TGTGCCAGCAGCTCCAGACCGATGGGGGAGACCCAGTACTTC
TRBD1	TRBV5-1	TRBJ2-1	many	CASSPAGQGRDEQFF	TGCGCCAGCAGCCCGGCGGGACAGGGGCGGGATGAGCAGTTCTTC
TRBD2	TRBV30	TRBJ2-1	few	CAWTGLAGAEQFF	TGTGCCTGGACGGGACTAGCGGGAGCTGAGCAGTTCTTC
NA	TRBV7-6	TRBJ2-1	few	CASSPGRVAYNEQFF	TGTGCCAGCAGCCCGGGGAGAGTAGCCTACAATGAGCAGTTCTTC
TRBD1	TRBV7-9	TRBJ1-6	NA	CASSGTAKPLHF	TGTGCCAGCAGCGGGACAGCGAAACCCCTCCACTTT
NA	TRBV5-6	TRBJ1-2	NA	CASSRSGVNGYTF	TGTGCCAGCAGCCGCTCGGGAGTAAATGGCTACACCTTC
NA	TRBV12-5	TRBJ1-2	few	CASGTFDGEGNYGYTF	TGTGCTAGTGGGACGTTTGATGGGGAAGGGAACTATGGCTACACCTTC
NA	TRBV7-8	TRBJ1-1	many	CASSFAEDEAFF	TGTGCCAGCAGCTTCGCCGAAGATGAAGCTTTCTTT
NA	TRBV4-1	TRBJ1-6	many	CASSQDGGGSYNSPLHF	TGCGCCAGCAGCCAAGATGGAGGGGGGTCCTATAATTCACCCCTCCACTTT
TRBD2	TRBV12-3/TRBV12-4	TRBJ2-1	few	CASRGPGLRPYNEQFF	TGTGCCAGCAGAGGACCGGGACTACGCCCCTACAATGAGCAGTTCTTC
TRBD2	TRBV5-6	TRBJ2-3	NA	CASSLGLAGGSTDTQYF	TGTGCCAGCAGCTTGGGGCTAGCGGGGGGTTCCACAGATACGCAGTATTTT
TRBD2	TRBV14	TRBJ2-1	few	CASSQRAGGMDEQFF	TGTGCCAGCAGCCAGCGAGCGGGGGGGATGGATGAGCAGTTCTTC
NA	TRBV2	TRBJ2-3	many	CASSEGSGGATDTQYF	TGTGCCAGCAGTGAAGGTTCGGGGGGCGCCACAGATACGCAGTATTTT
NA	TRBV3-1	TRBJ1-5	many	CASSQVPKGQPQHF	TGTGCCAGCAGCCAAGTCCCCAAAGGTCAGCCCCAGCATTTT
NA	TRBV29-1	TRBJ1-2	many	CSVEEALVKNGYTF	TGCAGCGTTGAAGAGGCCCTGGTGAAAAATGGCTACACCTTC